A selection of T cell receptor beta chains follows, all from one sample in a study of blood T cell repertoires in COVID-19. Repertoires were generated with immunoSEQ multiplex PCR, while TCRdb's copy carries only in-frame clones and drops some. The table records about 60,000 clones, 87% of them present only once. Sequencing was performed on peripheral blood. All receptors come from a human donor with acute or convalescent COVID-19. The donor label of this sample is uncertain. CDR3s include the opening cysteine and the closing phenylalanine or tryptophan. The order of the fields is CDR3 protein, CDR3 DNA, clone size, V gene, J gene, D gene. A D gene is named only where the DNA matches it firmly. Size is omitted from some rows. Given values are once, few, many or a class for expanded clones.

CASSFTRYNEQFF	TGCGCCAGCAGTTTCACTCGTTACAATGAGCAGTTCTTC	once	TRBV10-2	TRBJ2-1	NA
CASSQGSGPGVWGYTF	TGTGCCAGCAGCCAAGGATCGGGGCCGGGGGTTTGGGGCTACACCTTC	NA	TRBV3-1/TRBV3-2	TRBJ1-2	NA
CASSEAGRDTQYF	TGTGCCAGCAGTGAAGCCGGCAGGGATACGCAGTATTTT	NA	TRBV6-1	TRBJ2-3	NA
CASSLNREMSGYTF	TGTGCCAGCAGCTTAAACAGGGAGATGAGTGGCTACACCTTC	NA	TRBV7-8	TRBJ1-2	NA
CASSTSGGPTGELFF	TGTGCCAGTAGTACGAGCGGGGGGCCCACCGGGGAGCTGTTTTTT	NA	TRBV19	TRBJ2-2	TRBD2
CASSLSGLGSYNEQFF	TGTGCCAGCAGCCTTAGCGGCTTGGGGTCCTACAATGAGCAGTTCTTC	NA	TRBV7-2	TRBJ2-1	NA
CASSIVWTGLNTEAFF	TGTGCCAGTAGTATAGTTTGGACAGGGCTGAACACTGAAGCTTTCTTT	once	TRBV19	TRBJ1-1	TRBD1
CASRVSEGARAGYTF	TGTGCCAGCAGGGTATCAGAGGGGGCAAGGGCTGGCTACACCTTC	NA	TRBV28	TRBJ1-2	TRBD1
CASSLLEGIGYGYTF	TGTGCCAGCAGTCTCCTTGAGGGTATTGGGTATGGCTACACCTTC	NA	TRBV6-5	TRBJ1-2	NA
CASSGLGYEQYF	TGTGCCAGCTCGGGACTAGGCTACGAGCAGTACTTC	NA	TRBV2	TRBJ2-7	TRBD2
CASSREGFSGNTIYF	TGTGCCAGCAGCAGGGAGGGTTTCTCTGGAAACACCATATATTTT	NA	TRBV5-4	TRBJ1-3	NA
CASSLGLAVQETQYF	TGCGCCAGCAGTCTGGGACTAGCGGTCCAAGAGACCCAGTACTTC	NA	TRBV5-1	TRBJ2-5	TRBD2
CASSLASGSSSYNEQFF	TGCGCCAGCAGCTTGGCTAGCGGGAGTAGCTCCTACAATGAGCAGTTCTTC	NA	TRBV5-1	TRBJ2-1	TRBD2
CSVKGTEANYGYTF	TGCAGCGTCAAAGGGACAGAAGCTAACTATGGCTACACCTTC	NA	TRBV29-1	TRBJ1-2	TRBD1
CASLGGNTDTQYF	TGTGCCAGCCTGGGGGGGAACACAGATACGCAGTATTTT	NA	TRBV28	TRBJ2-3	TRBD2
CASSYSSSGGQETQYF	TGTGCCAGCAGTTACTCGTCTAGCGGGGGCCAAGAGACCCAGTACTTC	NA	TRBV6-2/TRBV6-3	TRBJ2-5	TRBD2
CTSRNSEAFF	TGTACCAGCAGGAACAGTGAAGCTTTCTTT	once	TRBV6-5	TRBJ1-1	NA
CASQTASEKYEQYF	TGTGCCAGCCAAACGGCTAGCGAGAAGTACGAGCAGTACTTC	NA	TRBV28	TRBJ2-7	NA
CASSPGGVRQPQHF	TGTGCCAGCTCCCCGGGGGGAGTTAGGCAGCCCCAGCATTTT	NA	TRBV18	TRBJ1-5	NA
CASSLRPLAGGNTGELFF	TGTGCCAGCAGCCTCCGCCCACTAGCGGGAGGAAACACCGGGGAGCTGTTTTTT	once	TRBV3-1/TRBV3-2	TRBJ2-2	TRBD2
CASIPFGTPYNEQFF	TGTGCCAGCATACCATTCGGGACACCCTACAATGAGCAGTTCTTC	once	TRBV28	TRBJ2-1	NA
CASSILAGLNTGELFF	TGTGCCAGTAGTATACTAGCGGGTCTAAACACCGGGGAGCTGTTTTTT	NA	TRBV19	TRBJ2-2	TRBD2
CATSRVGQGSYNEQFF	TGTGCCACCAGCAGAGTAGGACAGGGTTCCTACAATGAGCAGTTCTTC	NA	TRBV15	TRBJ2-1	TRBD1
CSVSDRESEAFF	TGCAGCGTTTCTGACAGAGAAAGTGAAGCTTTCTTT	NA	TRBV29-1	TRBJ1-1	NA
CASSLGLAGDQETQYF	TGTGCCAGCAGCTTAGGGCTAGCGGGGGACCAAGAGACCCAGTACTTC	once	TRBV11-3	TRBJ2-5	TRBD2
CAGRGPDTQYF	TGTGCCGGAAGGGGGCCAGATACGCAGTATTTT	NA	TRBV30	TRBJ2-3	TRBD1
CASSLGVSGAPLHF	TGTGCCAGCAGCCTGGGGGTATCGGGGGCACCCCTCCACTTT	NA	TRBV5-5	TRBJ1-6	NA
CASSPGQNQPQHF	TGTGCCAGCTCACCCGGACAGAATCAGCCCCAGCATTTT	NA	TRBV18	TRBJ1-5	NA
CASSPDSENYGYTF	TGTGCCAGCTCGCCGGACAGCGAAAACTATGGCTACACCTTC	NA	TRBV18	TRBJ1-2	NA
CASSEAAVYEQYF	TGTGCCAGCAGTGAAGCAGCTGTCTACGAGCAGTACTTC	NA	TRBV2	TRBJ2-7	NA